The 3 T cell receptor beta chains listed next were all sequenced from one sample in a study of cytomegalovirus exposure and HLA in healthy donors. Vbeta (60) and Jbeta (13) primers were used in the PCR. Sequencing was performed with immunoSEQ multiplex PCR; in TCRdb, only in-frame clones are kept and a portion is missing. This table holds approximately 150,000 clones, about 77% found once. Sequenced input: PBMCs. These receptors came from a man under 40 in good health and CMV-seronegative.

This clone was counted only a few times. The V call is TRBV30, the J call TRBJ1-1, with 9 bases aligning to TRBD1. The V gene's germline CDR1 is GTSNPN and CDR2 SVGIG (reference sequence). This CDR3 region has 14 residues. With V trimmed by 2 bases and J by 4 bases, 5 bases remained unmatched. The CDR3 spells CAWSSGTGITEAFF. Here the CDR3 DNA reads TGTGCCTGGAGTTCCGGGACAGGGATCACTGAAGCTTTCTTT.

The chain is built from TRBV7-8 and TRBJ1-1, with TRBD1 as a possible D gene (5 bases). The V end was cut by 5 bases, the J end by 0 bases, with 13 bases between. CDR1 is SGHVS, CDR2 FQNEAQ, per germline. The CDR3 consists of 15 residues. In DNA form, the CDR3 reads TGTGCCAGCAGCCTAGGGGCAGGCTTGAACACTGAAGCTTTCTTT. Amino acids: CASSLGAGLNTEAFF.

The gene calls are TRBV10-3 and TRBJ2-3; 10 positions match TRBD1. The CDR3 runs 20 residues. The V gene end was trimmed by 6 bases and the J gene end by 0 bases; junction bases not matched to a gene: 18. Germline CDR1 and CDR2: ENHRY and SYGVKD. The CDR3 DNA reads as TGTGCCATCAGCCCCGGATCGGGTGGGGGACAGGGGCTTAGCACAGATACGCAGTATTTT. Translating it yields CAISPGSGGGQGLSTDTQYF.